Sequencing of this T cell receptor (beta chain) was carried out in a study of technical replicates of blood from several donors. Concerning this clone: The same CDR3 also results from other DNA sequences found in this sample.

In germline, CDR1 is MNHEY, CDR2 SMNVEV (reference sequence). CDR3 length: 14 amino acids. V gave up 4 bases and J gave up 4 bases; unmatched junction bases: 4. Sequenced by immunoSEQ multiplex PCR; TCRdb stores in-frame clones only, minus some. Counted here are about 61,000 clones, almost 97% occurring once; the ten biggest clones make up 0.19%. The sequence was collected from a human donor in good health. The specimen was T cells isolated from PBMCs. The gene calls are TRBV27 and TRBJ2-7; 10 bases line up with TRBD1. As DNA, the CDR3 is TGTGCCAGCAGTTCCCGGGACAGGGGTTACGAGCAGTACTTC. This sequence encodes CASSSRDRGYEQYF.